The next 32 T cell receptor beta chains were all read from a single sample in a study of Ad26.COV2.S vaccination and SARS-CoV-2 variants. Treatment meaning: roughly 18 received Ad26.COV2.S at low or high dose, single or two shots; about 5 received placebo; per-sample allocation not given. Following the first vaccine or placebo injection, samples were taken on day 63. Method: immunoSEQ multiplex PCR; TCRdb's copy keeps in-frame clones and lacks some. This sample has about 350,000 clones; approximately 86% occur once, and the top ten carry roughly a tenth. The sequenced sample was peripheral blood, obtained in a trial of Ad26.COV2.S vaccine versus placebo. These receptors originate from a person between 18 and 59 years old who received the Ad26.COV2.S COVID-19 vaccine or a placebo.

This clone was recorded a few times. J is TRBJ1-5 and V is TRBV19; TRBD1 agrees at 8 bases. CDR1 and CDR2 from the germline V gene are LNHDA and SQIVND (reference sequence). The trim removed 5 bases at V and 2 bases at J, leaving 5 bases unmatched. This CDR3 contains 15 residues. The CDR3 here is CASSPDRVGNQPQHF. CDR3 DNA: TGTGCCAGTAGTCCGGACAGGGTAGGCAATCAGCCCCAGCATTTT.

This clone was seen a single time. V gene TRBV6-2 or TRBV6-3 combines with J gene TRBJ2-1; D gene unclear. Germline lookup yields CDR1 MNHEY and CDR2 SVGEGT. The V end was cut by 0 bases, the J end by 3 bases, with 12 bases between. The CDR3 spans 16 residues. CDR3 sequence reads: CASSYSSGRDYNEQFF. The CDR3 DNA reads TGTGCCAGCAGTTACTCGTCGGGTAGGGACTACAATGAGCAGTTCTTC.

The genes are TRBV3-1 (or the pseudogene TRBV3-2) and TRBJ2-1, with 12 bases lining up with TRBD2. The V and J ends lost 4 bases and 4 bases, in that order; junction bases with no gene match: 5. The CDR3 sequence is 16 residues long. CDR1 is LGHDT and CDR2 is YNNKEL in the germline V gene (reference sequence). CDR3 protein: CASSRRTSGVYNEQFF. CDR3 in DNA: TGTGCCAGCAGCCGACGGACTAGCGGGGTATACAATGAGCAGTTCTTC.

This clone was detected only once. The V call is TRBV3-1 (or the pseudogene TRBV3-2), the J call TRBJ1-1; D unclear. The V end lost 1 base, the J end lost 1 base, and 10 bases lay between the germline ends. The CDR3 covers 15 residues. Looked up from germline, CDR1 is LGHDT and CDR2 is YNNKEL (reference sequence). The CDR3 nucleotides read TGTGCCAGCAGCCAAGCCCTGGGTGGGAACACTGAAGCTTTCTTT. Amino acid sequence: CASSQALGGNTEAFF.

The chain recombines TRBV6-6 with TRBJ1-2; D gene unclear. Germline loops: CDR1 MNHNY, CDR2 SVGAGI (reference sequence). Trimming removed 6 bases at V and 6 bases at J, with 17 bases between. The length of the CDR3 is 14 residues. In nucleotides, the CDR3 is TGTGCCAGCAGGGCCCGGGGAGGGTCCGATGGCTACACCTTC. Translation gives CASRARGGSDGYTF.

The chain uses TRBV20-1 and TRBJ2-7, with unresolved D. The CDR3 extends over 11 amino acids. Germline assignment: CDR1 DFQATT and CDR2 SNEGSKA (reference sequence). Trimming left V 3 bases short and J 0 bases short, with 3 bases between. Here the CDR3 DNA reads TGCAGTGCTAGCGACTCCTACGAGCAGTACTTC. It encodes CSASDSYEQYF.

The genes are TRBV11-2 and TRBJ1-1; D not resolved. The CDR3 extends over 13 amino acids. Germline V gene data show CDR1 as SGHAT and CDR2 as FQNNGV. Trimming cost V 6 bases and J 6 bases, with 14 bases left between them. The CDR3 bases are TGTGCCAGCAGTTCTCCGAGGATAGCTGAAGCTTTCTTT. It is translated as CASSSPRIAEAFF.

The table lists this clone with a count of one. J is TRBJ1-2 and V is TRBV5-4; D is unclear. The germline gives CDR1 SGHNT, CDR2 YYREEE (reference sequence). Trimming removed 0 bases at V and 0 bases at J, with 6 bases between. This CDR3 is built from 14 residues. CDR3 coding DNA: TGTGCCAGCAGCTTGGGGGGAGCTAACTATGGCTACACCTTC. The encoded protein is CASSLGGANYGYTF.

The chain recombines TRBV19 with TRBJ2-7; 11 bases agree with TRBD2. Looked up from germline, CDR1 is LNHDA and CDR2 is SQIVND (reference sequence). This CDR3 has 18 amino acids. Germline trimming cut 3 bases from V and 0 bases from J; bases unmatched to any gene: 10. This chain's CDR3 is CASSMKLAGVGSSYEQYF. CDR3 nucleotides: TGTGCCAGTAGTATGAAACTAGCGGGGGTCGGCAGCTCCTACGAGCAGTACTTC. The full variable domain, rest sourced from reference TRBV19 and TRBJ2-7, is DGGITQSPKYLFRKEGQNVTLSCEQNLNHDAMYWYRQDPGQGLRLIYYSQIVNDFQKGDIAEGYSVSREKKESFPLTVTSAQKNPTAFYLCASSMKLAGVGSSYEQYFGPGTRLTVT.

The V and J genes are TRBV7-9 and TRBJ2-5, with 11 nucleotides matching TRBD2. This CDR3 has 17 residues. Germline V gene data show CDR1 as SEHNR and CDR2 as FQNEAQ (reference sequence). J lost 4 bases, V lost 0 bases, and 7 bases had no gene match. The CDR3 sequence is CASSLAIAGGPGETQYF. CDR3 DNA sequence: TGTGCCAGCAGCTTAGCTATAGCGGGGGGGCCTGGAGAGACCCAGTACTTC.

V and J are TRBV24-1 and TRBJ2-1; maybe TRBD2 (6 bases). The CDR3 runs to 15 residues. Germline CDR1 and CDR2: KGHDR and SFDVKD. V gave up 6 bases and J gave up 4 bases, with 15 bases separating them. The CDR3 sequence: CATSHPGLVYNEQFF. CDR3 DNA sequence: TGTGCCACCAGTCACCCGGGACTCGTATACAATGAGCAGTTCTTC.

CDR3 in amino acids: CAISRIAQSPQYF. CDR3 coding DNA: TGTGCCATCAGTCGGATAGCCCAATCCCCCCAGTACTTC. The genes are TRBV10-3 and TRBJ2-5; no firm D call. This CDR3 contains 13 residues. The germline V and J ends were trimmed by 5 bases and 9 bases, with 16 bases remaining between them. Looked up from germline, CDR1 is ENHRY and CDR2 is SYGVKD.

This sequence joins TRBV28 and TRBJ2-7; TRBD1 agrees at 7 bases. The germline CDR1 and CDR2 sequences are MDHEN and SYDVKM. Unmatched junction bases numbered 10, after V lost 6 bases and J lost 2 bases. This CDR3 comprises 15 residues. The CDR3 DNA reads as TGTGCCAGCAGCCAATTCGGGACAGCTACCTACGAGCAGTACTTC. Translating gives CASSQFGTATYEQYF. Together with reference TRBV28 and TRBJ2-7, the CDR3 gives the full variable domain: DVKVTQSSRYLVKRTGEKVFLECVQDMDHENMFWYRQDPGLGLRLIYFSYDVKMKEKGDIPEGYSVSREKKERFSLILESASTNQTSMYLCASSQFGTATYEQYFGPGTRLTVT.

The chain links TRBV2 to TRBJ1-4; tentative D call: TRBD1 (5 bases). The CDR3 extends over 13 amino acids. CDR1 SNHLY and CDR2 FYNNEI come from the germline V gene. V was clipped by 7 bases and J by 8 bases, with 14 bases between them. DNA of the CDR3: TGTGCCAGCACCGGGCAGGGAGTCGAAAAACTGTTTTTT. This codes for CASTGQGVEKLFF.

This clone was observed a single time. V gene TRBV5-1 combines with J gene TRBJ1-2; 10 nucleotides match TRBD1. Trimming at V came to 9 bases and at J to 8 bases, leaving 19 bases not matched to a gene. Germline V gene data show CDR1 as SGHRS and CDR2 as YFSETQ. This CDR3 has 16 amino acids. This chain's CDR3 is CATRPGTGDGGRGYTF. The CDR3 region has the DNA TGCGCCACCCGTCCCGGGACAGGGGATGGAGGCCGAGGCTACACCTTC.

The chain carries TRBV28 and TRBJ1-2; the D is unclear. The CDR3 has 12 amino acids. Germline V gene lookup returns CDR1 MDHEN and CDR2 SYDVKM. V shed 3 bases and J shed 8 bases, with 10 bases lying between them. CDR3 sequence (DNA): TGTGCCAGCAGTTTGGACCCTAAGGGCTACACCTTC. Protein: CASSLDPKGYTF.

This rearrangement joins TRBV14 to TRBJ2-7; no reliable D call. Germline V lookup: CDR1 SGHDN, CDR2 FVKESK. V shed 1 base and J shed 3 bases, with 25 bases lying between them. The CDR3 length is 19 residues. The CDR3 DNA sequence: TGTGCCAGCAGCCAAGGGACGTGGGGTCCCGGTGGGAAATACTACGAGCAGTACTTC. Translation: CASSQGTWGPGGKYYEQYF.

The rearrangement uses TRBV10-3 and TRBJ1-2; perhaps TRBD1 as D (6 bases). Germline-derived CDR1 and CDR2 are ENHRY and SYGVKD. This CDR3 contains 13 residues. Deletions cut 3 bases from V and 7 bases from J, with 12 bases between. The CDR3 reads CAISEEGVGGYTF. The CDR3 coding sequence is TGTGCCATCAGTGAAGAGGGGGTGGGTGGCTACACCTTC.

This clone was detected a few times. The V gene is TRBV5-1, the J gene TRBJ2-7; 9 nucleotides align to TRBD1. This CDR3 spans 14 amino acids. Looked up from germline, CDR1 is SGHRS and CDR2 is YFSETQ. The trim removed 2 bases at V and 7 bases at J, leaving 7 bases unmatched. CDR3 DNA: TGCGCCAGCAGCTTTGGGGACAGGGTAGGTGAGCAGTACTTC. The encoded protein is CASSFGDRVGEQYF.

V gene TRBV5-1 combines with J gene TRBJ1-4, with D unclear. Germline CDR1 reads SGHRS; CDR2 reads YFSETQ. Trimming shortened V by 0 bases and J by 0 bases, and 9 bases separated the two germline ends. The CDR3 is 16 amino acids. CDR3 protein: CASSLDSFATNEKLFF. The CDR3 region has the DNA TGCGCCAGCAGCTTGGACAGCTTCGCAACTAATGAAAAACTGTTTTTT.

The chain recombines TRBV4-3 with TRBJ1-1; TRBD1 might be the D (6 bases). The CDR3 has 15 amino acids. Between the trimmed V and J ends, which lost 4 bases and 1 base, there was a span of 13 bases. The germline gives CDR1 LGHNA, CDR2 YSLEER. The CDR3 DNA follows: TGCGCCAGCAGCCGAGTTCTGACAGGGAACACTGAAGCTTTCTTT. It is translated as CASSRVLTGNTEAFF.

The chain couples TRBV7-9 to TRBJ1-1, with D unresolved. V dropped 2 bases and J dropped 2 bases, with 12 bases sitting between them. Germline values: CDR1 SEHNR, CDR2 FQNEAQ (reference sequence). The CDR3 has 15 amino acids. CDR3 nucleotides: TGTGCCAGCAGCTTATGGGCAGAATATAACACTGAAGCTTTCTTT. Translated: CASSLWAEYNTEAFF.

The J gene is TRBJ2-5, the V gene TRBV12-3 or TRBV12-4, with D perhaps TRBD1 or TRBD2 (6 bases each). This CDR3 contains 12 residues. V lost 6 bases to trimming and J lost 5 bases, with 10 bases between them. The CDR3 bases are TGTGCCAGCAGCCAGGGGAGGGAGACCCAGTACTTC. It codes for CASSQGRETQYF.

The rearrangement joins TRBV9 to TRBJ2-2; 7 bases are shared with TRBD1. CDR1 SGDLS and CDR2 YYNGEE come from the germline V gene. The trim removed 3 bases at V and 5 bases at J, leaving 7 bases unmatched. The CDR3 is made up of 15 amino acids. The CDR3 DNA reads TGTGCCAGCAGCGGAGAGACAGGGTGGACCGGGGAGCTGTTTTTT. Protein: CASSGETGWTGELFF.

This clone appeared a few times. The J gene is TRBJ1-5, the V gene TRBV6-5; TRBD1 matches at 7 bases. The CDR3 spans 14 residues. CDR1 MNHEY and CDR2 SVGAGI come from the germline V gene. The J segment lost 4 bases and the V segment lost 7 bases, leaving 7 bases of the junction unmatched. The CDR3 DNA reads TGTGCCAGCACTAGCCAGGGGGAAAATCAGCCCCAGCATTTT. Protein product: CASTSQGENQPQHF.

This chain joins TRBV13 and TRBJ2-5; 10 nucleotides match TRBD2. This CDR3 comprises 14 residues. Germline-derived CDR1 and CDR2 are PRHDT and FYEKMQ (reference sequence). With V trimmed by 4 bases and J by 5 bases, 4 bases remained unmatched. This chain's CDR3 is CASSSGLAVETQYF. The CDR3 bases are TGTGCCAGCAGCTCAGGACTAGCGGTGGAGACCCAGTACTTC.

The V and J genes are TRBV2 and TRBJ2-2; D gene unclear. V shed 7 bases and J shed 0 bases, with 15 bases lying between them. CDR3 length: 16 residues. CDR1 is SNHLY and CDR2 is FYNNEI in the germline V gene. The CDR3 loop reads CASKIDGSTNTGELFF. The CDR3 coding sequence is TGTGCCAGCAAGATAGACGGAAGTACGAACACCGGGGAGCTGTTTTTT. The full variable domain, completed using reference TRBV2 and TRBJ2-2, is EPEVTQTPSHQVTQMGQEVILRCVPISNHLYFYWYRQILGQKVEFLVSFYNNEISEKSEIFDDQFSVERPDGSNFTLKIRSTKLEDSAMYFCASKIDGSTNTGELFFGEGSRLTVL.

This clone was detected only once. V is TRBV18 and J is TRBJ2-7; D is ambiguous. With 2 bases removed from V and 0 bases from J, the gap between germline ends came to 11 bases. This CDR3 has 15 amino acids. Germline V gene data show CDR1 as KGHSH and CDR2 as LQKENI. The CDR3 loop reads CASSPGPDNSYEQYF. Here the CDR3 DNA reads TGTGCCAGCTCACCAGGGCCCGACAACTCCTACGAGCAGTACTTC.

Here the CDR3 DNA reads TGCGCCAGCCCACCCGACAACTGGGGTAATGAAAAACTGTTTTTT. It yields the protein CASPPDNWGNEKLFF. The chain couples TRBV10-1 to TRBJ1-4; D gene ambiguous. Trimming removed 8 bases at V and 4 bases at J, with 17 bases between. The germline V gene has CDR1 WNHNN and CDR2 SYGVQD (reference sequence). The CDR3 has 15 residues.

The gene calls are TRBV12-3 or TRBV12-4 and TRBJ2-3, with D possibly matching TRBD2 (6 bases). This CDR3 is built from 13 residues. The ends were cut back, 4 bases at V and 4 bases at J, with 9 bases in the middle. The CDR3 here is CASSSWGADTQYF. The CDR3, as DNA: TGTGCCAGCAGTTCCTGGGGGGCAGATACGCAGTATTTT.

This clone appeared a single time. The chain is built from TRBV12-5 and TRBJ1-1, with TRBD1 matching 7 bases. The CDR3 covers 14 residues. V shed 10 bases, J shed 0 bases, and the junction held 8 bases outside the gene matches. Germline V gene data show CDR1 as LGHNT and CDR2 as FRNRAP. CDR3 region: CATPTGQMNTEAFF. CDR3 DNA sequence: TGTGCTACCCCGACAGGGCAGATGAACACTGAAGCTTTCTTT.

The chain has TRBV6-2 or TRBV6-3 and TRBJ1-1; no definite D call. V gave up 4 bases and J gave up 5 bases, with 14 bases separating them. Per the germline V gene, CDR1 is MNHEY and CDR2 is SVGEGT. CDR3 length: 14 residues. This CDR3 reads CASSFSRVGTEAFF. Written as DNA, the CDR3 is TGTGCCAGCAGTTTTTCGAGGGTGGGGACTGAAGCTTTCTTT.